These 30 T cell receptor beta chains were all obtained from the same sample, sequenced in a study of blood T cell repertoires in COVID-19. Profiling relied on immunoSEQ multiplex PCR, and the TCRdb table lists in-frame clones only, not all of them. The data show 200,000 to 300,000 clones, with approximately 90% seen just once and 0.85% to 0.9% held by the top ten. Sequenced: PBMCs or T cells enriched from blood (not recorded which). These receptors all stem from a man aged 50 or older who had been exposed to COVID-19.

This clone was recorded at least ten times. V and J are TRBV29-1 and TRBJ2-3; the D gene is possibly TRBD2 (5 bases). Germline V gene data show CDR1 as SQVTM and CDR2 as ANQGSEA. This CDR3 has 13 amino acids. Trimming cost V 6 bases and J 3 bases, with 13 bases left between them. The CDR3 here is CSVTQDSTDTQYF. The DNA of the CDR3 is TGCAGCGTCACGCAGGACTCGACAGATACGCAGTATTTT.

V usage is TRBV7-8 and J usage is TRBJ1-2, with D tentatively TRBD1 (5 bases). The V and J ends lost 1 base and 4 bases respectively, with 13 bases between them. Germline values: CDR1 SGHVS, CDR2 FQNEAQ. The CDR3 covers 15 residues. The CDR3 loop is CASSLDTGVSYGYTF. CDR3 DNA: TGTGCCAGCAGCTTAGACACAGGAGTCTCCTATGGCTACACCTTC.

This clone was found once. V gene TRBV11-3 combines with J gene TRBJ1-6; D perhaps matches TRBD1 (6 bases). Between the trimmed V and J ends, which lost 0 bases and 7 bases, there was a span of 13 bases. This CDR3 is 16 amino acids long. Germline CDR1 SGHNT, CDR2 YENEEA. The CDR3 coding sequence is TGTGCCAGCAGCTTAGATTGGGACACGCCAAATTCACCCCTCCACTTT. Protein product: CASSLDWDTPNSPLHF.

This chain connects TRBV6-4 to TRBJ1-1, with D hard to call. CDR1 and CDR2 (germline): MRHNA, SNTAGT. V lost 10 bases and J lost 1, with 19 bases in between. CDR3 length: 15 residues. CDR3 sequence (DNA): TGTGCCACCCGACCGGACTTCTCAAGGAACACTGAAGCTTTCTTT. Translating it yields CATRPDFSRNTEAFF.

There are a few counts of this clone. The chain recombines TRBV4-2 with TRBJ2-4; TRBD1 agrees at 8 bases. Per the germline V gene, CDR1 is LGHNA and CDR2 is YNFKEQ. The junction had 11 bases not matched to a gene; V was cut back by 0 bases and J by 7 bases. The CDR3 runs 17 residues. The CDR3 DNA reads as TGTGCCAGCAGCCAAGACCTAACAGGGGGAATGGTTAACATTCAGTACTTC. This encodes CASSQDLTGGMVNIQYF.

This clone was counted many times. The chain links TRBV6-5 to TRBJ2-1; TRBD2 matches at 8 bases. The ends lost 5 bases at V and 15 bases at J; junction bases unmatched: 18. Germline V lookup: CDR1 MNHEY, CDR2 SVGAGI. The CDR3 consists of 15 residues. The CDR3 region is CASSPTQAGVERLFF. Written as DNA, the CDR3 is TGTGCCAGCAGTCCTACACAAGCGGGAGTGGAACGGCTGTTCTTC.

The CDR3 reads CASSYLGRGTEAFF. DNA of the CDR3: TGTGCCAGCAGTTATCTGGGGCGCGGCACTGAAGCTTTCTTT. The gene calls are TRBV27 and TRBJ1-1; D might be TRBD1 (5 bases). Looked up from germline, CDR1 is MNHEY and CDR2 is SMNVEV (reference sequence). The CDR3 is 14 residues long. V lost 4 bases and J lost 4, with 13 bases in between.

This clone was observed a few times. The J gene is TRBJ1-4, the V gene TRBV9; no clear D gene. The germline V gene has CDR1 SGDLS and CDR2 YYNGEE. Trimming left V 4 bases short and J 0 bases short, with 10 bases between. The CDR3 consists of 15 residues. CDR3: CASSRWEATNEKLFF. In nucleotides, the CDR3 is TGTGCCAGCAGCAGATGGGAGGCAACTAATGAAAAACTGTTTTTT.

The rearrangement joins TRBV4-1 to TRBJ1-6; D is ambiguous. The CDR3 covers 17 residues. V shed 1 base and J shed 0 bases, with 10 bases lying between them. CDR1 is MGHRA and CDR2 is YSYEKL in the germline V gene. The DNA for the CDR3 is TGCGCCAGCAGCCAAGGTTGGGAGAGCTCCTATAATTCACCCCTCCACTTT. This translates into CASSQGWESSYNSPLHF.

The chain joins TRBV2 to TRBJ1-1; a weak D match, TRBD1 (5 bases). V shed 7 bases and J shed 4 bases, with 16 bases lying between them. Germline V gene lookup returns CDR1 SNHLY and CDR2 FYNNEI. CDR3 length equals 14 residues. The DNA of the CDR3 is TGTGCCAGCAAAACGGCAGGGATGAGCACTGAAGCTTTCTTT. Translated: CASKTAGMSTEAFF. Based on the CDR3 plus reference TRBV2 and TRBJ1-1, the full variable domain is EPEVTQTPSHQVTQMGQEVILRCVPISNHLYFYWYRQILGQKVEFLVSFYNNEISEKSEIFDDQFSVERPDGSNFTLKIRSTKLEDSAMYFCASKTAGMSTEAFFGQGTRLTVV.

The chain couples TRBV5-1 to TRBJ2-7; tentative D call: TRBD1 (6 bases). Germline values: CDR1 SGHRS, CDR2 YFSETQ. The V end was cut by 6 bases, the J end by 2 bases, with 15 bases between. CDR3 length equals 14 residues. The chain's CDR3 is CASKSLQGAYEQYF. CDR3 DNA: TGCGCCAGCAAGAGTTTACAGGGAGCCTACGAGCAGTACTTC.

V is TRBV21-1 and J is TRBJ2-7; TRBD2, the D gene given by the table, was not confirmed from the DNA. TRBV21-1 is noted as a pseudogene. The CDR3 is made up of 15 amino acids. The CDR3 coding sequence is TGTGCCAGCAGCAAAGTTCGGCTAGCGGGATACGAGCAGTACGTC. This sequence encodes CASSKVRLAGYEQYV.

The chain recombines TRBV5-4 with TRBJ1-3; D remains unclear. This CDR3 comprises 16 residues. The V gene lost 1 base and the J gene lost 4 bases, with 15 bases spanning the gap. In germline, CDR1 is SGHNT, CDR2 YYREEE (reference sequence). The DNA for the CDR3 is TGTGCCAGCAGCTTGTATGAGGGTCCTGGAGGAAACACCATATATTTT. Translation: CASSLYEGPGGNTIYF.

The V and J genes are TRBV30 and TRBJ1-5, with D possibly TRBD1 on 6 matching bases. The CDR3 is 14 residues long. V gave up 0 bases and J gave up 7 bases, with 13 bases separating them. CDR1 is GTSNPN, CDR2 SVGIG, per germline (reference sequence). The CDR3 sequence is CAWSVGLGGQPQHF. CDR3 nucleotides: TGTGCCTGGAGTGTCGGGCTAGGGGGACAGCCCCAGCATTTT.

V usage is TRBV5-1 and J usage is TRBJ2-3; D gene unclear. CDR1 is SGHRS, CDR2 YFSETQ, per germline. CDR3 size: 12 residues. V lost 4 bases and J 4 bases, leaving 7 bases between the germline ends. CDR3: CASSESSDTQYF. The CDR3 DNA reads TGCGCCAGCAGCGAGTCATCAGATACGCAGTATTTT.

The chain carries TRBV5-1 and TRBJ2-7; D gene unclear. The CDR3 contains 14 residues. In germline, CDR1 is SGHRS, CDR2 YFSETQ. Deletions cut 6 bases from V and 1 base from J, with 14 bases between. The CDR3 DNA is TGCGCCAGCACCCTTAACTCCCGGTCCTACGAGCAGTACTTC. Protein sequence: CASTLNSRSYEQYF.

The chain recombines TRBV28 with TRBJ1-2, with TRBD1 matching over 10 bases. V was clipped by 6 bases and J by 4 bases; unmatched bases: 11. The CDR3 sequence is 16 residues long. CDR1 MDHEN and CDR2 SYDVKM come from the germline V gene. The CDR3 nucleotides read TGTGCCAGCAGGAGTACCGGGACAGGGGAGGGCTATGGCTACACCTTC. It is translated as CASRSTGTGEGYGYTF.

This chain links TRBV9 with TRBJ2-7, with TRBD2 matching 8 bases. The germline gives CDR1 SGDLS, CDR2 YYNGEE. V shed 4 bases and J 0 bases; nucleotides not matched to a gene: 12. The CDR3 extends over 17 amino acids. CDR3 sequence reads: CASSLRATGGFSYEQYF. CDR3 in DNA: TGTGCCAGCAGCTTACGAGCCACGGGGGGGTTCTCCTACGAGCAGTACTTC. Together with reference TRBV9 and TRBJ2-7, the CDR3 gives the full variable domain: DSGVTQTPKHLITATGQRVTLRCSPRSGDLSVYWYQQSLDQGLQFLIQYYNGEERAKGNILERFSAQQFPDLHSELNLSSLELGDSALYFCASSLRATGGFSYEQYFGPGTRLTVT.

Here the CDR3 DNA reads TGTGCCAGCAGTTTATTGAGGACAGGGGGGTATGGCTACACCTTC. Protein product: CASSLLRTGGYGYTF. This sequence joins TRBV28 and TRBJ1-2; 10 nucleotides match TRBD1. The germline gives CDR1 MDHEN, CDR2 SYDVKM. With 1 base clipped from V and 5 bases from J, the junction kept 4 bases outside the gene matches. This CDR3 is built from 15 residues.

In the case of this clone: The same CDR3 arises from other DNA sequences in this sample as well. The chain couples TRBV5-1 to TRBJ2-5; D ambiguous. The germline V and J ends were trimmed by 4 bases and 5 bases, with 9 bases remaining between them. This CDR3 contains 12 residues. Germline values: CDR1 SGHRS, CDR2 YFSETQ. The CDR3 coding sequence is TGCGCCAGCAGCCTTACCGGGGAGACCCAGTACTTC. This encodes CASSLTGETQYF. The variable domain in full, with the rest retrieved from reference TRBV5-1 and TRBJ2-5, is KAGVTQTPRYLIKTRGQQVTLSCSPISGHRSVSWYQQTPGQGLQFLFEYFSETQRNKGNFPGRFSGRQFSNSRSEMNVSTLELGDSALYLCASSLTGETQYFGPGTRLLVL.

DNA for the CDR3: TGCGCCAGCAGCCAGCAAGGGACTTCGGGGGATACGCAGTATTTT. Translation: CASSQQGTSGDTQYF. The chain is built from TRBV4-1 and TRBJ2-3, with a tentative D call TRBD2 (6 bases). Germline CDR1 is MGHRA and CDR2 is YSYEKL. Trimming left V 3 bases short and J 6 bases short, with 16 bases between. The CDR3 covers 15 residues.

This rearrangement joins TRBV10-3 to TRBJ1-4; no reliable D call. The CDR3 runs 13 residues. The V and J ends lost 4 bases and 5 bases respectively, with 8 bases between them. Germline CDR1 ENHRY, CDR2 SYGVKD. The CDR3 sequence: CAISGRVNEKLFF. The DNA for the CDR3 is TGTGCCATCAGTGGGAGGGTGAATGAAAAACTGTTTTTT.

The chain joins TRBV5-1 to TRBJ2-5, with 8 bases fitting TRBD2. The length of the CDR3 is 17 residues. Germline V gives CDR1 SGHRS, CDR2 YFSETQ. V lost 4 bases and J lost 2; bases outside the gene matches: 13. The CDR3 DNA reads TGCGCCAGCAGCCAGGCCCTGGTACTAGCGGAGCAAGAGACCCAGTACTTC. Residues: CASSQALVLAEQETQYF.

The rearrangement links TRBV28 to TRBJ1-1, with 9 bases lining up with TRBD1. Germline-derived CDR1 and CDR2 are MDHEN and SYDVKM. The CDR3 extends over 17 amino acids. J was trimmed by 5 bases and V by 1 base; bases with no gene match: 11. In nucleotides, the CDR3 is TGTGCCAGCAGTTTATCTCCCTGGACAGGGGATGGGACTGAAGCTTTCTTT. Its protein is CASSLSPWTGDGTEAFF.

The chain has TRBV19 and TRBJ2-2; a possible D gene is TRBD2 (5 bases). The ends were cut back, 4 bases at V and 5 bases at J, with 17 bases in the middle. CDR3 length: 16 residues. Per germline, CDR1 LNHDA and CDR2 SQIVND (reference sequence). The CDR3 region has the DNA TGTGCCAGTAGTAGCCCCGCCGAGGACTCAACCGGGGAGCTGTTTTTT. This encodes CASSSPAEDSTGELFF.

This chain uses TRBV9 with TRBJ2-3; TRBD1 matches at 7 bases. CDR1 SGDLS and CDR2 YYNGEE come from the germline V gene. V was clipped by 0 bases and J by 4 bases; unmatched bases: 5. The CDR3 covers 15 residues. CDR3 in DNA: TGTGCCAGCAGCGTAGCAGGGGGTTTGTCAGATACGCAGTATTTT. This sequence encodes CASSVAGGLSDTQYF.

Details on this clone: The same CDR3 is also encoded by other DNA sequences in this sample. In nucleotides, the CDR3 is TGTGCCAGCAGTTTCCTCACCGGGGAGCTGTTTTTT. It specifies CASSFLTGELFF. The chain is built from TRBV28 and TRBJ2-2; D remains unclear. The V end was cut by 3 bases, the J end by 4 bases, with 3 bases between. CDR3 size: 12 residues. The germline gives CDR1 MDHEN, CDR2 SYDVKM.

In this sample, this clone turned up a few times. The J gene is TRBJ2-7, the V gene TRBV7-2; 9 positions agree with TRBD2. J lost 1 base, V lost 3 bases, and 7 bases had no gene match. The germline CDR1 and CDR2 sequences are SGHTA and FQGNSA. The CDR3 is 16 amino acids. The CDR3 DNA reads TGTGCCAGCAGCTTCTCCCTAGCGGGGAAATCCTACGAGCAGTACTTC. It encodes CASSFSLAGKSYEQYF.

CDR3 amino acids: CASTTPGTYEQYF. The CDR3 DNA is TGTGCCAGCACCACCCCCGGGACATACGAGCAGTACTTC. The rearrangement uses TRBV7-9 and TRBJ2-7; TRBD1 is a possible D gene (6 bases). Per the germline V gene, CDR1 is SEHNR and CDR2 is FQNEAQ (reference sequence). The CDR3 is 13 residues long. V was shortened by 7 bases and J by 4 bases, with 14 bases between the two germline ends.

The chain recombines TRBV30 with TRBJ1-2; tentative D call: TRBD1 (5 bases). Looked up from germline, CDR1 is GTSNPN and CDR2 is SVGIG (reference sequence). Deletions cut 4 bases from V and 7 bases from J, with 19 bases between. The CDR3 has 14 amino acids. CDR3 DNA: TGTGCCTGGACCCCAGGGAGGGTAATTAGTGGCTACACCTTC. Translation: CAWTPGRVISGYTF.